A selection of T cell receptor beta chains follows, all from one sample in a study of shared clonotypes between healthy human individuals. The method was immunoSEQ multiplex PCR; TCRdb's version includes in-frame clones alone and lacks a portion of them. Among some 1 million clones listed, about 75% were seen once. Sequencing was performed on memory CD4+ T cells sorted from blood. The receptors originated from a man between 18 and 29 years old in good health. The CDR3 runs from the conserved cysteine through the conserved F or W.

CDR3 protein | J gene | V gene
CASSDTSGEENSPLHF | TRBJ1-6 | TRBV10-2
CATGSTQRSGEQFF | TRBJ2-1 | TRBV7-9
CASSVEGLKVLNEQFF | TRBJ2-1 | TRBV9
CASSQGRVGRDTQYF | TRBJ2-3 | TRBV4-3
CASSFSGTTLSEQYF | TRBJ2-7 | TRBV11-2
CASSLIDIQGTDTQYF | TRBJ2-3 | TRBV5-1
CASSSTRPSYEQYF | TRBJ2-7 | TRBV5-1
CASSLDAIANYGYTF | TRBJ1-2 | TRBV5-1
CASRGTGSSAAQYF | TRBJ2-5 | TRBV19
CASSPVGDRVNTEAFF | TRBJ1-1 | TRBV7-9
CASTSSKSGGPYEQYF | TRBJ2-7 | TRBV6-5
CASSAQRGPQETQYF | TRBJ2-5 | TRBV9
CASSQQGAGRRETQYF | TRBJ2-5 | TRBV4-1
CASSLNWAGRQFF | TRBJ2-1 | TRBV27
CASSGGRTYNEQFF | TRBJ2-1 | TRBV11-1
CASSVLWTDEQYF | TRBJ2-7 | TRBV9
CASRRDSGRTEAFF | TRBJ1-1 | TRBV6-5
CASSMYTSSYNEQFF | TRBJ2-1 | TRBV5-6
CASSNGGQYNEKLFF | TRBJ1-4 | TRBV5-1
CASRGDRGGQYF | TRBJ2-7 | TRBV2
CASSVGAVWGATGELFF | TRBJ2-2 | TRBV9
CASSLQGRSGETQYF | TRBJ2-5 | TRBV5-1
CASSSTNEKLFF | TRBJ1-4 | TRBV6-5
CASSSKDGKETQYF | TRBJ2-5 | TRBV18
CAWSGSGSSSGNTIYF | TRBJ1-3 | TRBV30
CASSPPGTDEQYF | TRBJ2-7 | TRBV27
CASSSLGSYEQYF | TRBJ2-7 | TRBV5-1
CAWSSEERGYYGYTF | TRBJ1-2 | TRBV30
CASSPLGLAGGTGELFF | TRBJ2-2 | TRBV4-1
CATRKRQDYEQYF | TRBJ2-7 | TRBV19
CASSTTDTQYF | TRBJ2-3 | TRBV5-1
CASSLEGNSYEQYF | TRBJ2-7 | TRBV5-6
CSVRQAGSEKLFF | TRBJ1-4 | TRBV29-1
CASSYPVAVTWYTQYF | TRBJ2-3 | TRBV28